Detailed here is one T cell receptor (beta chain). Sequenced by immunoSEQ multiplex PCR; TCRdb stores in-frame clones only, minus some. Of roughly 88,000 clones in the sample, around nine tenths were seen once. CDR1 is GTSNPN and CDR2 is SVGIG in the germline V gene (reference sequence). The CDR3 covers 14 residues. Trimming removed 2 bases at V and 3 bases at J, with 13 bases between. The data belong to a study of blood T cell repertoires in COVID-19. This chain links TRBV30 with TRBJ1-2; tentative D call: TRBD1 (6 bases). The TCR originated in a woman aged 55-69 years with COVID-19, enrolled during active disease. Sequencing used peripheral blood. In DNA, the CDR3 is TGTGCCTGGAGTATACAGGGACCCCACTATGGCTACACCTTC. Translating it yields CAWSIQGPHYGYTF.